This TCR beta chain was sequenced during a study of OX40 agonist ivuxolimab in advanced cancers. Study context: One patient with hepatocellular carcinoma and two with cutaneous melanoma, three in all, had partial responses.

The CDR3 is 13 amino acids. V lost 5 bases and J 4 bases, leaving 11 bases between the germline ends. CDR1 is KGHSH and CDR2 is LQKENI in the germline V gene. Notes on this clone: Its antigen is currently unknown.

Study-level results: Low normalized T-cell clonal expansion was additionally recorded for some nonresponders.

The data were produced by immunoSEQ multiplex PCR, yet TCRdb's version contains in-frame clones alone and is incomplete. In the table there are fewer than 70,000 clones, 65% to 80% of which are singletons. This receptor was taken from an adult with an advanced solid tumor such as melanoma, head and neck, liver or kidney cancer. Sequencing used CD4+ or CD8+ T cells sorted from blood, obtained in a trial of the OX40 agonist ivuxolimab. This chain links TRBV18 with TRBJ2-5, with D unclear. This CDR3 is CASSVPGSETQYF. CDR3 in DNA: TGTGCCAGCTCAGTCCCCGGGTCAGAGACCCAGTACTTC. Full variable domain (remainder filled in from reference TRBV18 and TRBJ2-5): NAGVMQNPRHLVRRRGQEARLRCSPMKGHSHVYWYRQLPEEGLKFMVYLQKENIIDESGMPKERFSAEFPKEGPSILRIQQVVRGDSAAYFCASSVPGSETQYFGPGTRLLVL.